The 6 T cell receptor beta chains below all came from one sample that was sequenced in a study of T cell repertoires in cytomegalovirus infection. Using its own MiXCR run on the reads, TCRdb lists one record per CDR3 protein. Among hundreds of thousands of distinct CDR3 sequences listed, 40% to 50% were seen once. No cognate antigen is known for these TCRs. The sequencing here drew on cultured PBMCs, taken from culture after CMV antigen stimulation. Source of these receptors: a human donor in good health (CMV status not recorded). Some clones in this sample may be carry-over from other donors' samples.

This clonotype was picked up one time. Relative to the germline gene, one junction end is altered; a read error may explain this. This rearrangement joins TRBV14 to TRBJ2-1, with TRBD2 as a possible D gene (5 bases). The CDR3 sequence is 17 residues long. The germline V gene encodes CDR1 SGHDN and CDR2 FVKESK. CDR3 nucleotides: TGTGCCAGCAGCGAAGAGGGAGTAAGACTCCTTGACAATGAGCAGTTCTTC. It yields the protein CASSEEGVRLLDNEQFF. Using reference TRBV14 and TRBJ2-1 for the parts outside the CDR3, the full variable domain is EAGVTQFPSHSVIEKGQTVTLRCDPISGHDNLYWYRRVMGKEIKFLLHFVKESKQDESGMPNNRFLAERTGGTYSTLKVQPAELEDSGVYFCASSEEGVRLLDNEQFFGPGTRLTVL.

J is TRBJ1-1 and V is TRBV6-8; TRBD1 matches at 12 bases. CDR1 and CDR2 (germline): MNHGY, SAAAGT. V shed 4 bases and J 6 bases; nucleotides not matched to a gene: 15. The CDR3 length is 18 residues. The DNA of the CDR3 is TGTGCCAGCAGTTTCCTCCGGGACAGGGGGCAGGGTCGGGCTGAAGCTTTCTTT. It specifies CASSFLRDRGQGRAEAFF.

The rearrangement links TRBV5-6 to TRBJ1-2; D is unresolved. The CDR3 totals 15 residues. V was trimmed by 2 bases and J by 1 base, leaving 12 bases between them. Germline loops: CDR1 SGHDT, CDR2 YYEEEE. CDR3 amino acids: CASSFGSRGNYGYTF. CDR3 in DNA: TGTGCCAGCAGCTTTGGGTCGCGGGGTAACTATGGCTACACCTTC. The full variable domain, with the rest looked up from reference TRBV5-6 and TRBJ1-2, is DAGVTQSPTHLIKTRGQQVTLRCSPKSGHDTVSWYQQALGQGPQFIFQYYEEEERQRGNFPDRFSGHQFPNYSSELNVNALLLGDSALYLCASSFGSRGNYGYTFGSGTRLTVV.

The V gene is TRBV4-1, the J gene TRBJ2-3; D gene uncertain. V was clipped by 0 bases and J by 3 bases, with 4 bases between them. This CDR3 has 13 residues. Germline CDR1 reads MGHRA; CDR2 reads YSYEKL. Here the CDR3 DNA reads TGCGCCAGCAGCCAAGATGAGACAGATACGCAGTATTTT. Translation: CASSQDETDTQYF.

This rearrangement joins TRBV7-8 to TRBJ1-1, with no clear D. This CDR3 is 12 amino acids long. The germline V gene has CDR1 SGHVS and CDR2 FQNEAQ. V lost 4 bases and J lost 2, with 5 bases in between. This CDR3 reads CASSSPNTEAFF. CDR3 nucleotide sequence: TGTGCCAGCAGCTCGCCTAACACTGAAGCTTTCTTT. Full variable domain (remainder filled in from reference TRBV7-8 and TRBJ1-1): GAGVSQSPRYKVAKRGQDVALRCDPISGHVSLFWYQQALGQGPEFLTYFQNEAQLDKSGLPSDRFFAERPEGSVSTLKIQRTQQEDSAVYLCASSSPNTEAFFGQGTRLTVV.

This clonotype was observed at least ten times. The V and J genes are TRBV7-2 and TRBJ2-3; D is unresolved. Between the trimmed V and J ends, which lost 10 bases and 1 base, there was a span of 15 bases. The CDR3 is 14 residues long. The germline V gene encodes CDR1 SGHTA and CDR2 FQGNSA. The DNA for the CDR3 is TGTGCCACCTCGAAGGCGCCTGGCACAGATACGCAGTATTTT. This codes for CATSKAPGTDTQYF.